This T cell receptor (beta chain) was profiled in a study of long-term antiretroviral therapy in people with HIV (dated by TCRdb to between 2022 and 2023). In terms of the full investigation: The earliest samples were collected about a decade before the 2015 WHO recommendation for immediate ART, when ART was typically delayed until CD4 counts fell. This retrospective serial study examined whether starting ART and sustained HIV suppression were associated with changes in the composition and diversity of the TRB repertoire in peripheral blood. The cohort contributed over 150 cryopreserved PBMC samples from a few dozen adults with confirmed HIV infection, collected serially over a mean of about 6 years (range 1-12). Eleven of the 30 participants with HIV were female. No cross-contamination during QIAcube processing was shown when test extractions of a monoclonal T-cell line were performed alongside fewer than 35 polyclonal samples. On the study overall, not on this receptor specifically: CDR3 length ranges in HIV repertoires were narrower than in controls, and network structure suggested an antigen-experienced repertoire with only a slight naive shift after ART. ART initiation was associated with a significant increase in TRB diversity, but diversity stayed significantly below transplant donor controls even after long-term ART. Since PBMC availability was limited, sequencing covered only the TCR beta chain, with no alpha chain pairing. Expanded TRB clones identified before ART initiation dominated the repertoire at all time points, although this dominance fluctuated and declined in many PLHIV after ART. Inferences about post-ART repertoire changes are limited because no data were available on ART adherence, viral resistance or therapy changes. Because pre-ART samples had limited cell numbers, profiling was done on unsorted PBMC rather than on sorted CD4+ and CD8+ T cells. Samples dated from the mid-2000s to the late 2010s, and the ART regimens used may be less effective than current ones.

As to this clone: Its antigen remains unidentified. No base-level quality is on record; no much larger clone is a single base apart.

The CDR3 runs 16 amino acids, cysteine and phenylalanine included. Only the CDR3 portion is preserved as DNA: 48 bases, with reading frame beginning at the first base. Trimming accounts for 4 bases at V and 7 bases at J, while the number of junction bases matched to no gene is 9. CDR1 MGHRA and CDR2 YSYEKL were looked up in the germline V gene. Participants were included only if at least one PBMC sample before ART initiation and at least two post-ART samples were available. All participants with HIV were treated in the United States of America. Before DNA extraction, cryopreserved samples containing about 0.9-10 million PBMC were thawed and washed. At the time of the earliest PBMC sample, participants with HIV were aged between roughly 23 and 60 years. PBMC samples from each participant spanned 1-4 timepoints before ART initiation and 2-8 timepoints after ART initiation, with a median of 7 samples. For every participant, serial HIV viral load, CD4+ T-cell count, ART history and demographic data were obtained. A Qiagen kit on a QIAcube was used to extract genomic DNA from unsorted PBMC, with samples processed in batches of 12.

Sequencing of the TRB variable region was done with the immunoSEQ hsTCRB v3.0 assay at survey level resolution. A depth of roughly 40,000-55,000 T-cell genomes per sample was targeted for TRB sequencing. Pooled TRB libraries were sequenced on an Illumina MiSeq with a v3 150-cycle kit. Concerning the study's data processing: Analysis of repertoires was carried out in R inside a reproducible Nextflow workflow spanning QC, data transformation and analysis. LymphoSeq2, an R package for exploring AIRR-Seq data, was used to implement the custom analyses. A handful of samples yielding fewer than 5000 total TRB sequences were excluded, leaving 150 to 200 analyzed HIV repertoires. Among the 180 or so HIV repertoires that were kept, around 60 were collected before ART initiation and 120 to 140 were collected after ART initiation. Each repertoire was downsampled to 5000 TRB nucleotide sequences, and summary statistics were averaged across 100 downsampling iterations. TRB sequences were retained for analysis only if CDR3 regions of at least seven amino acids were present. Diversity was assessed using a clonality score derived from Shannon entropy and using the Gini coefficient. In repertoire networks, the top 5000 CDR3 amino acid sequences were linked whenever an edit distance of one separated two sequences. Antigen specificity groups and MHC restriction were predicted for TRB CDR3 amino acid sequences with GLIPH2. To flag known CMV, EBV, HIV or tissue antigen associations, CDR3 amino acid sequences were matched against VDJdb and McPAS-TCR. Pre-ART, post-ART and control groups were compared with Wilcoxon signed-rank tests and Holm-Bonferroni correction. The clones in this table, taken by TCRdb from immuneACCESS, are in-frame only. Not every clone is retained; where verified, under half of the shortfall comes from an unresolved V gene, and the cause of the rest is unknown. That table gives V, J and clone size, and the DNA gave D and trimming. Present in this sample are about 16,000 clones, over 70% of which were seen just once. About 14% of the sample lies in the top ten.

Recombination connected TRBV4-1 to TRBJ1-4, and 10 bases in between align with TRBD1. Sample: unsorted PBMCs, taken 1.5 years before starting antiretroviral therapy. This TCR came from a woman in her 50s with HIV. The base sequence is TGCGCCAGCAGCCCCGCCGGGACAGGGGTTGGTGAAAAACTGTTTTTT. Its protein product is CASSPAGTGVGEKLFF.